A single sample gave rise to the 10 T cell receptor beta chains below, sequenced in a study of CD8+ T cells in alopecia areata. As the sequencing template, cDNA was produced by extracting RNA and reverse transcribing it. The data were produced by immunoSEQ multiplex PCR, yet TCRdb's version contains in-frame clones alone and is incomplete. The sample records about 270,000 clones, 45% to 70% being singletons. The treatment denotes: oral pan-JAK inhibitor, 5-10 mg twice daily. The specimen comprised CD4+ T cells sorted from blood, sampled around week 54, from a patient treated with tofacitinib. These receptor sequences come from a human donor with alopecia areata.

The rearrangement joins TRBV30 to TRBJ1-5; the D is unclear. Deletions cut 3 bases from V and 4 bases from J, with 13 bases between. The CDR3 has 14 residues. Per the germline V gene, CDR1 is GTSNPN and CDR2 is SVGIG (reference sequence). CDR3 loop: CAWSLDRLNQPQHF. The CDR3 nucleotides are TGTGCCTGGAGCCTTGACCGTTTAAATCAGCCCCAGCATTTT.

This clone was recorded a few times. CDR3 DNA sequence: TGCGCCAGCAGCTTGGACGGGGGGACCTACGAGCAGTACTTC. Protein: CASSLDGGTYEQYF. V is TRBV5-1 and J is TRBJ2-7; TRBD2 matches at 7 bases. CDR1 SGHRS and CDR2 YFSETQ come from the germline V gene. Unmatched junction bases numbered 2, after V lost 0 bases and J lost 2 bases. The CDR3 covers 14 residues.

This chain links TRBV30 with TRBJ1-1; 8 nucleotides match TRBD1. With V trimmed by 4 bases and J by 1 base, 2 bases remained unmatched. The CDR3 has 13 amino acids. The germline CDR1 and CDR2 sequences are GTSNPN and SVGIG (reference sequence). The CDR3 DNA reads TGTGCCTGGAAGGGACAGGCGAACACTGAAGCTTTCTTT. It codes for CAWKGQANTEAFF.

CDR3 region: CASSAPAGREQYF. CDR3 coding DNA: TGTGCCAGCAGTGCCCCAGCAGGGCGCGAGCAGTACTTC. The rearrangement links TRBV6-6 to TRBJ2-7, with TRBD1 as a possible D gene (5 bases). The V gene lost 5 bases and the J gene lost 6 bases, with 14 bases spanning the gap. The germline gives CDR1 MNHNY, CDR2 SVGAGI (reference sequence). The CDR3 totals 13 residues.

V usage is TRBV11-1 and J usage is TRBJ2-6; D possibly corresponds to TRBD1 (6 bases). The CDR3 totals 19 residues. Germline CDR1 SGHAT, CDR2 FQDESV (reference sequence). Trimming removed 4 bases from V and 0 bases from J, with 19 bases in between. The CDR3 sequence is CASSSRVGRGDSGANVLTF. The CDR3 DNA follows: TGTGCCAGCAGCTCCAGAGTAGGCAGGGGCGACTCTGGGGCCAACGTCCTGACTTTC. The full variable domain, in which reference TRBV11-1 and TRBJ2-6 provide the parts outside the CDR3, is EAEVAQSPRYKITEKSQAVAFWCDPISGHATLYWYRQILGQGPELLVQFQDESVVDDSQLPKDRFSAERLKGVDSTLKIQPAELGDSAMYLCASSSRVGRGDSGANVLTFGAGSRLTVL.

The rearrangement links TRBV2 to TRBJ2-7; D is unclear. Germline assignment: CDR1 SNHLY and CDR2 FYNNEI. The V gene lost 6 bases and the J gene lost 3 bases, with 9 bases spanning the gap. CDR3 length: 12 residues. The chain's CDR3 is CASRPPSYEQYF. In nucleotides, the CDR3 is TGTGCCAGCAGACCCCCAAGCTACGAGCAGTACTTC. Combining the CDR3 with reference TRBV2 and TRBJ2-7 gives the whole variable domain EPEVTQTPSHQVTQMGQEVILRCVPISNHLYFYWYRQILGQKVEFLVSFYNNEISEKSEIFDDQFSVERPDGSNFTLKIRSTKLEDSAMYFCASRPPSYEQYFGPGTRLTVT.

The chain recombines TRBV9 with TRBJ1-6; D not resolved. Germline CDR1 reads SGDLS; CDR2 reads YYNGEE. V lost 3 bases to trimming and J lost 5 bases, with 9 bases between them. The CDR3 spans 14 residues. The CDR3 region is CASSAFMDNSPLHF. DNA of the CDR3: TGTGCCAGCAGCGCTTTCATGGATAATTCACCCCTCCACTTT.

The gene calls are TRBV7-2 and TRBJ1-5; D might be TRBD1 (5 bases). The length of the CDR3 is 15 residues. Trimming pared 5 bases from V and 3 bases from J, leaving 14 bases between. Germline V gene data show CDR1 as SGHTA and CDR2 as FQGNSA. The CDR3 reads CASSPGTFPNQPQHF. The CDR3 region has the DNA TGTGCCAGCAGCCCGGGGACTTTCCCCAATCAGCCCCAGCATTTT.

The chain joins TRBV7-8 to TRBJ1-5, with no clear D. Germline loops: CDR1 SGHVS, CDR2 FQNEAQ. Trimming removed 5 bases from V and 3 bases from J, with 17 bases in between. This CDR3 contains 16 residues. The DNA for the CDR3 is TGTGCCAGCAGCCCCCGAAGCTGGACGGTCAATCAGCCCCAGCATTTT. Protein sequence: CASSPRSWTVNQPQHF.

This clone was counted only a few times. V usage is TRBV5-4 and J usage is TRBJ1-1; 9 positions agree with TRBD1. The CDR3 length is 14 residues. The ends lost 4 bases at V and 5 bases at J; junction bases unmatched: 6. Germline CDR1 is SGHNT and CDR2 is YYREEE (reference sequence). CDR3 amino acids: CASSTGTGRTEAFF. The CDR3 nucleotides read TGTGCCAGCAGCACCGGGACAGGGAGGACTGAAGCTTTCTTT.